A single sample is the source of the 29 T cell receptor beta chains below, sequenced in a study of cytomegalovirus exposure and HLA in healthy donors. The PCR contained 60 Vbeta and 13 Jbeta primers. Sequenced by immunoSEQ multiplex PCR; TCRdb stores in-frame clones only, minus some. Of approximately 120,000 clones listed, about three quarters are singletons. The sample comprised PBMCs. The receptors originated from a woman aged 55-70 years in good health and CMV-seropositive.

This clone has a handful of counts. The chain employs TRBV5-1 and TRBJ1-1; tentatively, D is TRBD1 (5 bases). The V gene lost 10 bases and the J gene lost 1 base, with 14 bases spanning the gap. CDR3 length equals 13 residues. Per germline, CDR1 SGHRS and CDR2 YFSETQ. CDR3 amino acids: CASRGGENTEAFF. In DNA, the CDR3 is TGCGCCTCCCGTGGGGGGGAGAACACTGAAGCTTTCTTT. The entire variable domain, with the rest obtained from reference TRBV5-1 and TRBJ1-1, is as follows: KAGVTQTPRYLIKTRGQQVTLSCSPISGHRSVSWYQQTPGQGLQFLFEYFSETQRNKGNFPGRFSGRQFSNSRSEMNVSTLELGDSALYLCASRGGENTEAFFGQGTRLTVV.

The chain couples TRBV5-1 to TRBJ2-3; the D is unclear. Germline V gene lookup returns CDR1 SGHRS and CDR2 YFSETQ. The CDR3 covers 14 residues. V shed 5 bases and J shed 2 bases, with 12 bases lying between them. CDR3 sequence: CASRLTPYTDTQYF. The CDR3 DNA is TGCGCCAGCAGATTGACACCTTACACAGATACGCAGTATTTT.

V gene TRBV18 combines with J gene TRBJ2-1; 10 bases are shared with TRBD1. Germline V gene data show CDR1 as KGHSH and CDR2 as LQKENI. This CDR3 contains 15 residues. V lost 2 bases and J lost 3; bases outside the gene matches: 1. CDR3 nucleotides: TGTGCCAGCTCACCAGGGACAGGGGACTACAATGAGCAGTTCTTC. Protein product: CASSPGTGDYNEQFF.

The chain couples TRBV30 to TRBJ1-3, with 9 nucleotides matching TRBD1. This CDR3 contains 15 residues. Trimming took 2 bases from V and 3 from J; bases not matched to a gene: 5. CDR1 is GTSNPN, CDR2 SVGIG, per germline (reference sequence). CDR3 amino acids: CAWSLTGGFGNTIYF. The CDR3 nucleotides are TGTGCCTGGAGTCTTACAGGGGGCTTTGGAAACACCATATATTTT.

This chain joins TRBV5-1 and TRBJ2-7, with TRBD1 identical over 9 bases. The CDR3 spans 15 residues. Germline CDR1 SGHRS, CDR2 YFSETQ. Trimming cost V 0 bases and J 4 bases; bases outside gene matches: 5. In nucleotides, the CDR3 is TGCGCCAGCAGCTTGGAAACAGGGGGCGTTTACGAGCAGTACTTC. Protein product: CASSLETGGVYEQYF.

V usage is TRBV7-9 and J usage is TRBJ2-3; 9 bases are shared with TRBD2. The CDR3 runs to 18 residues. V lost 5 bases, J lost 0 bases, and 12 bases stayed unmatched. From germline, CDR1 is SEHNR and CDR2 FQNEAQ (reference sequence). This chain's CDR3 is CASSPTLGLARSTDTQYF. The CDR3 DNA is TGTGCCAGCAGCCCCACCCTCGGACTAGCGCGAAGCACAGATACGCAGTATTTT. The whole variable domain, filled in from reference TRBV7-9 and TRBJ2-3, reads DTGVSQNPRHKITKRGQNVTFRCDPISEHNRLYWYRQTLGQGPEFLTYFQNEAQLEKSRLLSDRFSAERPKGSFSTLEIQRTEQGDSAMYLCASSPTLGLARSTDTQYFGPGTRLTVL.

This clone showed up just a few times. V gene TRBV19 combines with J gene TRBJ1-5; 8 nucleotides line up with TRBD1. This CDR3 has 13 amino acids. Germline loops: CDR1 LNHDA, CDR2 SQIVND (reference sequence). Losses at the gene ends were 6 bases for V and 4 bases for J; bases not matched to a gene: 2. Written as DNA, the CDR3 is TGTGCCAGTAGCACAGGGGGGAATCAGCCCCAGCATTTT. The encoded protein is CASSTGGNQPQHF.

This clone showed up just once. The chain couples TRBV4-3 to TRBJ2-5, with TRBD1 matching 11 bases. The CDR3 sequence is 17 residues long. CDR1 is LGHNA, CDR2 YSLEER, per germline. The V segment lost 3 bases and the J segment 2 bases; nucleotides outside the gene matches: 8. The CDR3 is CASSHKGTGGPQETQYF. For the CDR3, the DNA is TGCGCCAGCAGCCACAAAGGGACAGGGGGTCCTCAAGAGACCCAGTACTTC.

The chain uses TRBV9 and TRBJ2-5; TRBD1 aligns across 7 bases. The germline V gene has CDR1 SGDLS and CDR2 YYNGEE. The V gene end was trimmed by 0 bases and the J gene end by 2 bases; junction bases not matched to a gene: 10. The CDR3 loop spans 17 amino acids. The CDR3 region is CASSVGSRGQRQETQYF. CDR3 DNA sequence: TGTGCCAGCAGCGTAGGGTCTCGGGGACAGCGGCAAGAGACCCAGTACTTC. The full variable domain, completed using reference TRBV9 and TRBJ2-5, is DSGVTQTPKHLITATGQRVTLRCSPRSGDLSVYWYQQSLDQGLQFLIQYYNGEERAKGNILERFSAQQFPDLHSELNLSSLELGDSALYFCASSVGSRGQRQETQYFGPGTRLLVL.

The CDR3 nucleotides read TGTGCCAGCAGTGAAATACAGGGTGGTCAAGAGACCCAGTACTTC. Its protein product is CASSEIQGGQETQYF. The chain carries TRBV6-1 and TRBJ2-5, with D perhaps matching TRBD1 (6 bases). Germline V gene sequence: CDR1 MNHNS, CDR2 SASEGT. V was trimmed by 2 bases and J by 2 bases, leaving 12 bases between them. The CDR3 has 15 residues.

V and J are TRBV27 and TRBJ1-6; 7 nucleotides agree with TRBD1. Per germline, CDR1 MNHEY and CDR2 SMNVEV (reference sequence). With V trimmed by 2 bases and J by 6 bases, 16 bases remained unmatched. The CDR3 spans 19 residues. The CDR3 region is CASSLRGEIQGVGNSPLHF. In nucleotides, the CDR3 is TGTGCCAGCAGTTTACGAGGGGAGATCCAGGGGGTTGGTAATTCACCCCTCCACTTT.

V is TRBV30 and J is TRBJ1-1, with 12 bases identical to TRBD1. The trim removed 0 bases at V and 1 base at J, leaving 3 bases unmatched. There are 16 residues in the CDR3. The germline CDR1 and CDR2 sequences are GTSNPN and SVGIG (reference sequence). This CDR3 is CAWSVGTGGPNTEAFF. As DNA, the CDR3 is TGTGCCTGGAGTGTAGGGACAGGGGGCCCGAACACTGAAGCTTTCTTT.

The CDR3 nucleotides read TGTGCCTGGGGAGCGGACAGGGGGTACGAGCAGTACTTC. Translating gives CAWGADRGYEQYF. This rearrangement joins TRBV30 to TRBJ2-7, with 10 bases aligning to TRBD1. Germline CDR1 reads GTSNPN; CDR2 reads SVGIG (reference sequence). Trimming took 5 bases from V and 4 from J; bases not matched to a gene: 5. The CDR3 sequence is 13 residues long.

J is TRBJ2-7 and V is TRBV7-2; the D gene is possibly TRBD1 (6 bases). The germline V gene has CDR1 SGHTA and CDR2 FQGNSA. Trimming shortened V by 2 bases and J by 6 bases, and 17 bases separated the two germline ends. The CDR3 sequence is 15 residues long. Written as DNA, the CDR3 is TGTGCCAGCAGCTTAATGGGCACGGACAGTTTCGAGCAGTACTTC. Translating it yields CASSLMGTDSFEQYF.

V usage is TRBV5-1 and J usage is TRBJ2-7, with D possibly matching TRBD1 (5 bases). The CDR3 is made up of 9 amino acids. Trimming cost V 8 bases and J 5 bases, with 5 bases left between them. In germline, CDR1 is SGHRS, CDR2 YFSETQ. The CDR3 coding sequence is TGCGCCAGACAGGACGAGCAGTACTTC. It is translated as CARQDEQYF.

The genes are TRBV19 and TRBJ2-5, with TRBD1 identical over 7 bases. The V and J ends lost 3 bases and 4 bases, in that order; junction bases with no gene match: 8. The CDR3 totals 15 residues. Germline lookup yields CDR1 LNHDA and CDR2 SQIVND (reference sequence). The CDR3, as DNA: TGTGCCAGTAGTATCTGGGACAGTAATCGAGAGACCCAGTACTTC. This encodes CASSIWDSNRETQYF.

This clone was detected once. This chain connects TRBV4-2 to TRBJ2-7, with TRBD2 identical over 7 bases. The junction had 11 bases not matched to a gene; V was cut back by 0 bases and J by 6 bases. In germline, CDR1 is LGHNA, CDR2 YNFKEQ. The CDR3 totals 16 residues. The CDR3 loop reads CASSQEGTSARVEQYF. CDR3 nucleotide sequence: TGTGCCAGCAGCCAAGAAGGCACTAGCGCCCGCGTCGAGCAGTACTTC.

In its sample, this clone was seen a few times. The chain combines TRBV2 with TRBJ1-6; weak D call: TRBD1 (5 bases). The CDR3 is 16 amino acids. Germline CDR1 SNHLY, CDR2 FYNNEI. V gave up 3 bases and J gave up 7 bases, with 16 bases separating them. The CDR3 nucleotides read TGTGCCAGCAGTGATCGGGACGGGGGAGGGAATTCACCCCTCCACTTT. Residues: CASSDRDGGGNSPLHF.

This clone was seen only once. The genes are TRBV7-3 and TRBJ2-7; TRBD1 is a possible D gene (5 bases). From germline, CDR1 is SGHTA and CDR2 FQGTGA. The CDR3 is 15 amino acids. Trimming stripped 5 bases from V and 7 bases from J, with 21 bases between. The CDR3 DNA is TGTGCCAGCAGCCTCCGACCCCGAGACAGATTAGAGCAGTACTTC. This translates into CASSLRPRDRLEQYF. Drawing the rest from reference TRBV7-3 and TRBJ2-7, the complete variable domain is GAGVSQTPSNKVTEKGKYVELRCDPISGHTALYWYRQSLGQGPEFLIYFQGTGAADDSGLPNDRFFAVRPEGSVSTLKIQRTERGDSAVYLCASSLRPRDRLEQYFGPGTRLTVT.

Concerning this clone itself: One junction end does not reproduce the germline sequence, and a read error may be involved. The CDR3 is CSSSSSYPGQSSYEQYF. For the CDR3, the DNA is TGTTCCAGCAGCTCGAGCTATCCGGGACAGAGCTCCTACGAGCAGTACTTC. V gene TRBV7-9 combines with J gene TRBJ2-5; 7 nucleotides align to TRBD1. The end of the DNA is better explained by TRBJ2-7, so the J call may be wrong. The CDR3 runs to 17 residues. Germline V gene lookup returns CDR1 SEHNR and CDR2 FQNEAQ (reference sequence).

The V gene is TRBV5-7, the J gene TRBJ2-7, with TRBD2 identical over 8 bases. TRBV5-7 is an open reading frame whose function is uncertain. V lost 4 bases to trimming and J lost 3 bases; unmatched junction nucleotides: 12. This CDR3 contains 16 residues. CDR3 amino acids: CASSLGRGARVYEQYF. The CDR3 region has the DNA TGTGCCAGCAGCCTCGGGCGGGGGGCGCGTGTCTACGAGCAGTACTTC.

The chain uses TRBV2 and TRBJ1-1; no firm D call. This CDR3 contains 12 residues. Trimming removed 8 bases from V and 10 bases from J, with 17 bases in between. Germline V CDR1 and CDR2: SNHLY, FYNNEI. CDR3 DNA sequence: TGTGCCAGCGGACGGACTGGGCTTTTAGCTTTCTTT. Amino acids: CASGRTGLLAFF.

The CDR3 DNA follows: TGTGCCTGGACCAAGACTGCCGGGGAGCTGTTTTTT. Protein sequence: CAWTKTAGELFF. The V gene is TRBV30, the J gene TRBJ2-2, with no clear D. The CDR3 is 12 residues long. The V gene lost 4 bases and the J gene lost 6 bases, with 9 bases spanning the gap. CDR1 and CDR2 from the germline V gene are GTSNPN and SVGIG (reference sequence).

CDR3 in amino acids: CASSLEGGKDGYTF. The CDR3 nucleotides are TGTGCCAGCAGCTTAGAAGGGGGAAAGGATGGCTACACCTTC. The gene calls are TRBV7-9 and TRBJ1-2; a weak D match, TRBD1 (6 bases). CDR1 is SEHNR and CDR2 is FQNEAQ in the germline V gene (reference sequence). The CDR3 contains 14 residues. V lost 1 base, J lost 6 bases, and 12 bases lay in between.

Points on this clone: One end of the junction does not line up with germline, which may come from a read error. The gene calls are TRBV4-3 and TRBJ2-5, with 8 bases lining up with TRBD2. Germline V gene lookup returns CDR1 LGHNA and CDR2 YSLEER. The CDR3 sequence is 17 residues long. The CDR3: CAGSQGGGLAGQETQYF. The CDR3 DNA sequence: TGCGCCGGCAGCCAAGGGGGTGGGCTAGCGGGTCAAGAGACCCAGTACTTC.

The rearrangement uses TRBV7-6 and TRBJ1-1, with 7 bases identical to TRBD1. The germline gives CDR1 SGHVS, CDR2 FNYEAQ. This CDR3 has 14 amino acids. V lost 5 bases, J lost 3 bases, and 6 bases stayed unmatched. CDR3 protein: CASSPRTGDTEAFF. The CDR3 DNA follows: TGTGCCAGCAGCCCTCGGACAGGAGACACTGAAGCTTTCTTT. The whole variable domain, filled in from reference TRBV7-6 and TRBJ1-1, reads GAGVSQSPRYKVTKRGQDVALRCDPISGHVSLYWYRQALGQGPEFLTYFNYEAQQDKSGLPNDRFSAERPEGSISTLTIQRTEQRDSAMYRCASSPRTGDTEAFFGQGTRLTVV.

This clone was observed a few times. The chain links TRBV6-6 to TRBJ1-3, with a tentative D call TRBD1 (5 bases). The CDR3 has 11 amino acids. CDR1 is MNHNY, CDR2 SVGAGI, per germline (reference sequence). Trimming shortened V by 8 bases and J by 8 bases, and 10 bases separated the two germline ends. The DNA of the CDR3 is TGTGCCAGCCGCGCGGGGGACACCATATATTTT. This translates into CASRAGDTIYF.

The CDR3, as DNA: TGTGCCTGGAGTCAGGGACTTTGGGACACTGAAGCTTTCTTT. This gives the protein CAWSQGLWDTEAFF. This sequence joins TRBV30 and TRBJ1-1, with D perhaps matching TRBD1 (5 bases). V was trimmed by 2 bases and J by 3 bases, leaving 13 bases between them. Germline assignment: CDR1 GTSNPN and CDR2 SVGIG (reference sequence). CDR3 length equals 14 residues.

The chain links TRBV6-1 to TRBJ1-3, with 7 bases fitting TRBD1. Germline values: CDR1 MNHNS, CDR2 SASEGT. The CDR3 spans 16 residues. V shed 4 bases and J 2 bases; nucleotides not matched to a gene: 8. Here the CDR3 DNA reads TGTGCCAGCAGTGCCCAACAGGGGAGGACTGGAAACACCATATATTTT. Protein product: CASSAQQGRTGNTIYF.